This passage covers 20 T cell receptor beta chains from one sample sequenced in a study of cytomegalovirus exposure and HLA in healthy donors. Amplification used 60 Vbeta primers and 13 Jbeta primers. Method: immunoSEQ multiplex PCR; TCRdb's copy keeps in-frame clones and lacks some. The repertoire consists of fewer than 200,000 clones, with about an eighth occurring once and the leading ten covering roughly 7.7%. Material: PBMCs. All receptors derive from a man aged 45-60 years in good health and CMV-seropositive.

This chain joins TRBV7-9 and TRBJ1-2; TRBD1 agrees at 7 bases. V lost 5 bases to trimming and J lost 5 bases; unmatched junction nucleotides: 8. CDR1 is SEHNR, CDR2 FQNEAQ, per germline (reference sequence). The CDR3 is 14 residues long. CDR3 sequence: CASSPSGQTYGYTF. The DNA for the CDR3 is TGTGCCAGCAGCCCGTCGGGACAGACATATGGCTACACCTTC.

This clone has a handful of counts. V gene TRBV19 combines with J gene TRBJ2-7; 8 nucleotides line up with TRBD1. This CDR3 has 16 residues. The junction had 11 bases not matched to a gene; V was cut back by 3 bases and J by 4 bases. CDR1 and CDR2 from the germline V gene are LNHDA and SQIVND (reference sequence). As DNA, the CDR3 is TGTGCCAGTAGTATGGGGTCAGGACAGGGAACATACGAGCAGTACTTC. It codes for CASSMGSGQGTYEQYF.

This chain joins TRBV2 and TRBJ2-5; 12 bases are shared with TRBD2. Germline V lookup: CDR1 SNHLY, CDR2 FYNNEI. The CDR3 length is 15 residues. The J segment lost 4 bases and the V segment lost 3 bases, leaving 3 bases of the junction unmatched. CDR3 residues: CASSEGLAGSETQYF. The DNA of the CDR3 is TGTGCCAGCAGTGAGGGACTAGCGGGTTCAGAGACCCAGTACTTC.

The chain carries TRBV28 and TRBJ2-5; perhaps TRBD1 as D (6 bases). With 2 bases removed from V and 5 bases from J, the gap between germline ends came to 12 bases. There are 14 residues in the CDR3. Germline V gene data show CDR1 as MDHEN and CDR2 as SYDVKM. The CDR3 loop reads CASSLPLRGETQYF. The CDR3 region has the DNA TGTGCCAGCAGTTTACCACTCAGGGGTGAGACCCAGTACTTC.

V and J are TRBV5-1 and TRBJ1-2; no definite D call. Deletions cut 0 bases from V and 4 bases from J, with 10 bases between. Germline V gene lookup returns CDR1 SGHRS and CDR2 YFSETQ. CDR3 length: 14 residues. This CDR3 is CASSLAGNGYGYTF. In DNA form, the CDR3 reads TGCGCCAGCAGCTTGGCGGGGAACGGCTATGGCTACACCTTC.

This clone has only a few counts. The rearrangement links TRBV5-1 to TRBJ2-5, with TRBD1 matching 7 bases. CDR3 length: 15 amino acids. From germline, CDR1 is SGHRS and CDR2 YFSETQ. V dropped 0 bases and J dropped 5; count of bases not matched to a gene: 7. The CDR3 loop is CASSLDRGEGETQYF. For the CDR3, the DNA is TGCGCCAGCAGCTTGGACAGGGGTGAAGGGGAGACCCAGTACTTC.

This clone was picked up a small number of times. This chain uses TRBV4-1 with TRBJ1-3, with TRBD1 identical over 9 bases. The germline CDR1 and CDR2 sequences are MGHRA and YSYEKL. The V and J ends lost 0 bases and 4 bases, in that order; junction bases with no gene match: 7. There are 17 residues in the CDR3. The CDR3 protein is CASSQDSQGARGNTIYF. In nucleotides, the CDR3 is TGCGCCAGCAGCCAAGATTCACAGGGGGCGCGCGGAAACACCATATATTTT.

The genes are TRBV5-4 and TRBJ2-5, with D possibly being TRBD1 (7 bases). V was cut by 4 bases and J by 11 bases, with 15 bases left in between. Per germline, CDR1 SGHNT and CDR2 YYREEE (reference sequence). The CDR3 runs 12 residues. CDR3 protein: CASSQDRREQYF. CDR3 coding DNA: TGTGCCAGCAGCCAGGACAGGAGGGAGCAGTACTTC.

The table lists this clone with a few counts. V usage is TRBV7-8 and J usage is TRBJ1-4; no clear D gene. V dropped 5 bases and J dropped 5 bases, with 12 bases sitting between them. Germline V gives CDR1 SGHVS, CDR2 FQNEAQ. The CDR3 spans 14 residues. As DNA, the CDR3 is TGTGCCAGCAGCCTGGTACGGAGGAATGAAAAACTGTTTTTT. Translated, it gives CASSLVRRNEKLFF.

This clone came up a few times. The chain carries TRBV11-3 and TRBJ1-3; no clear D. CDR1 is SGHNT and CDR2 is YENEEA in the germline V gene. V dropped 5 bases and J dropped 3 bases, with 11 bases sitting between them. The CDR3 is 14 residues long. The CDR3 reads CASSRGTSGNTIYF. CDR3 DNA sequence: TGTGCCAGCAGCCGGGGAACGAGTGGAAACACCATATATTTT. The whole variable domain, filled in from reference TRBV11-3 and TRBJ1-3, reads EAGVVQSPRYKIIEKKQPVAFWCNPISGHNTLYWYLQNLGQGPELLIRYENEEAVDDSQLPKDRFSAERLKGVDSTLKIQPAELGDSAVYLCASSRGTSGNTIYFGEGSWLTVV.

This rearrangement joins TRBV6-6 to TRBJ1-2; 9 nucleotides agree with TRBD1. The CDR3 length is 15 residues. Germline V CDR1 and CDR2: MNHNY, SVGAGI (reference sequence). Trimming cost V 8 bases and J 4 bases; bases outside gene matches: 11. The CDR3 loop reads CASVPGQGSLYGYTF. The CDR3 nucleotides are TGTGCCAGCGTCCCGGGACAGGGAAGTCTCTATGGCTACACCTTC.

This chain connects TRBV27 to TRBJ2-1; D might be TRBD2 (6 bases). The length of the CDR3 is 17 residues. V lost 4 bases to trimming and J lost 1 base, with 17 bases between them. From germline, CDR1 is MNHEY and CDR2 SMNVEV (reference sequence). The CDR3 reads CASSSVYGSGSYNEQFF. The CDR3 nucleotides are TGTGCCAGCAGTTCCGTCTACGGGAGTGGGTCCTACAATGAGCAGTTCTTC.

The table lists this clone with a few counts. This CDR3 reads CASSVTEILPGELFF. For the CDR3, the DNA is TGTGCCAGCAGTGTGACAGAAATCTTACCCGGGGAGCTGTTTTTT. V usage is TRBV2 and J usage is TRBJ2-2; D is possibly TRBD1 (5 bases). The germline V gene encodes CDR1 SNHLY and CDR2 FYNNEI. V was pared by 4 bases and J by 6 bases, with 15 bases between. This CDR3 is built from 15 residues.

This clone has a handful of counts. This chain uses TRBV19 with TRBJ1-5; weak D call: TRBD1 (5 bases). Germline V lookup: CDR1 LNHDA, CDR2 SQIVND (reference sequence). V was pared by 6 bases and J by 2 bases, with 14 bases between. This CDR3 region has 15 residues. CDR3 amino acids: CASSWGGVGNQPQHF. The CDR3 DNA is TGTGCCAGTAGCTGGGGCGGAGTGGGCAATCAGCCCCAGCATTTT.

This clone has only a few counts. The chain uses TRBV4-2 and TRBJ1-1; D remains unclear. The CDR3 loop spans 15 amino acids. Per germline, CDR1 LGHNA and CDR2 YNFKEQ. The V end was cut by 0 bases, the J end by 1 base, with 9 bases between. The CDR3 protein is CASSQDHQENTEAFF. In DNA, the CDR3 is TGTGCCAGCAGCCAAGATCATCAGGAGAACACTGAAGCTTTCTTT.

This clone appeared a few times. This sequence joins TRBV7-8 and TRBJ1-4, with a tentative D call TRBD1 (6 bases). Germline V gene data show CDR1 as SGHVS and CDR2 as FQNEAQ. The CDR3 totals 14 residues. Between the trimmed V and J ends, which lost 5 bases and 7 bases, there was a span of 14 bases. In nucleotides, the CDR3 is TGTGCCAGCAGCCCCACAGGGATGTCTGAAAAACTGTTTTTT. Its translation: CASSPTGMSEKLFF.

The gene calls are TRBV4-3 and TRBJ2-5; weak D call: TRBD2 (5 bases). The CDR3 has 14 residues. The germline V gene encodes CDR1 LGHNA and CDR2 YSLEER. Between the trimmed V and J ends, which lost 1 base and 5 bases, there was a span of 11 bases. The CDR3 loop is CASSQGGPRETQYF. CDR3 sequence (DNA): TGCGCCAGCAGCCAAGGCGGGCCCCGGGAGACCCAGTACTTC.

This rearrangement joins TRBV7-6 to TRBJ2-6; the D gene is possibly TRBD1 (5 bases). This CDR3 has 15 residues. V was shortened by 6 bases and J by 0 bases, with 9 bases between the two germline ends. Per germline, CDR1 SGHVS and CDR2 FNYEAQ. The CDR3 DNA follows: TGTGCCAGCAGGAAGACAGACTCTGGGGCCAACGTCCTGACTTTC. This codes for CASRKTDSGANVLTF.

This clone occurred a few times. The chain couples TRBV6-5 to TRBJ2-1, with 10 positions matching TRBD1. J lost 2 bases, V lost 7 bases, and 5 bases had no gene match. This CDR3 comprises 15 residues. The V gene's germline CDR1 is MNHEY and CDR2 SVGAGI. This CDR3 is CASTPDRGTYNEQFF. CDR3 in DNA: TGTGCCAGCACCCCGGACAGGGGGACCTACAATGAGCAGTTCTTC.

The gene calls are TRBV29-1 and TRBJ1-1, with D perhaps matching TRBD1 (6 bases). Germline lookup yields CDR1 SQVTM and CDR2 ANQGSEA. The V and J ends lost 4 bases and 1 base respectively, with 16 bases between them. The CDR3 totals 15 residues. In DNA form, the CDR3 reads TGCAGCGTTGTTGGGCAGGGGAGTCGGAACACTGAAGCTTTCTTT. This sequence encodes CSVVGQGSRNTEAFF.